This T cell receptor (beta chain) was observed in a study of cytomegalovirus exposure and HLA in healthy donors. Findings and caveats of the study: Relative to equally common others, HLA-associated TCR beta chains showed greater clonal expansion in a later analysis. The analysis excluded some indistinguishable V segments, including TRBV6-2 and TRBV6-3. Some TCR beta chains (over 150 of them) were listed as cytomegalovirus-associated.

The PCR employed 60 Vbeta primers together with 13 Jbeta primers. Using immunoSEQ multiplex PCR, the repertoire was profiled, and TCRdb retains in-frame clones only, with some absent. The sample gives about 100,000 clones, about 80% of which show up once; under 2% is in the top ten. Healthy bone marrow donors made up the donor group. In regard to this clone: Its antigen is still unknown.

The CDR3 has 12 amino acids. After removal of 5 bases from V and 12 bases from J, the junction contained 5 bases not matched to a gene. CDR1 is MNHEY and CDR2 is SMNVEV in the germline V gene (reference sequence). The sequence was collected from a woman in her thirties or forties in good health and CMV-seronegative. The genes are TRBV27 and TRBJ2-1, with TRBD2 matching over 9 bases. The sequenced sample was PBMCs. The CDR3 region is CASSPRAGGQFF. In DNA, the CDR3 is TGTGCCAGCAGTCCTAGAGCGGGAGGGCAGTTCTTC.